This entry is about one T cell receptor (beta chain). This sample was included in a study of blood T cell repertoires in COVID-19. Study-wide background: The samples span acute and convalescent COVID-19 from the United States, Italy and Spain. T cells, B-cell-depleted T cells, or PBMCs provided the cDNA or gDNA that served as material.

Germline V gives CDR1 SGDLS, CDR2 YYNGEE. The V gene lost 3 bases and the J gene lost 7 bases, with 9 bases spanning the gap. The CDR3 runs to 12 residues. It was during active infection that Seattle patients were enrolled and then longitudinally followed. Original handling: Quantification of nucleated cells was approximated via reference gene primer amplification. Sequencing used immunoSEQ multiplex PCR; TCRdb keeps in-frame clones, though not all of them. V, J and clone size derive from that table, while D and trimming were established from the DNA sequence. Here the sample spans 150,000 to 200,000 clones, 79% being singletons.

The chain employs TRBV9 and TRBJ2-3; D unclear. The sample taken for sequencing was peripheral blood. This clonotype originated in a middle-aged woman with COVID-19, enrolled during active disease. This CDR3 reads CASSATLNTQYF. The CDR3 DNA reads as TGTGCCAGCAGCGCTACTCTAAATACGCAGTATTTT.